These T cell receptor beta chains were read from a single sample in a study of blood T cell repertoires in COVID-19. This table comes from immunoSEQ multiplex PCR, and its TCRdb copy is limited to in-frame clones, with some not included. The repertoire holds under 350,000 clones, with more than 75% as singletons. Source material: peripheral blood. These receptors came from a man between 65 and 79 years old with acute or convalescent COVID-19. CDR3s include the opening cysteine and the closing phenylalanine or tryptophan. D genes are given only for firm matches. Size is omitted from some rows. Given values are once, few, many or a class for expanded clones.

j_call: TRBJ1-5
v_call: TRBV4-3
d_call: -
clone_size: -
cdr3_aa: CASSQDRDQPQHF
cdr3_nt: TGCGCCAGCAGCCAAGATCGGGATCAGCCCCAGCATTTT

j_call: TRBJ1-3
v_call: TRBV15
d_call: -
clone_size: -
cdr3_aa: CATSRGQRYSGNTIYF
cdr3_nt: TGTGCCACCAGCAGAGGTCAGCGATACTCTGGAAACACCATATATTTT

j_call: TRBJ2-7
v_call: TRBV10-2
d_call: TRBD1
clone_size: -
cdr3_aa: CASIGTGRFYEQYF
cdr3_nt: TGCGCCAGCATTGGGACAGGGAGATTCTACGAGCAGTACTTC

j_call: TRBJ2-7
v_call: TRBV7-3
d_call: TRBD1
clone_size: -
cdr3_aa: CASSLRQGREQYF
cdr3_nt: TGTGCCAGCAGCTTAAGACAGGGGCGCGAGCAGTACTTC

j_call: TRBJ2-7
v_call: TRBV28
d_call: -
clone_size: -
cdr3_aa: CASSLTSYEQYF
cdr3_nt: TGTGCCAGCAGTTTAACTAGCTACGAGCAGTACTTC

j_call: TRBJ1-3
v_call: TRBV18
d_call: TRBD1
clone_size: -
cdr3_aa: CASSPRDSVARAGNTIYF
cdr3_nt: TGTGCCAGCTCTCCAAGGGACAGCGTCGCTCGTGCGGGAAACACCATATATTTT

j_call: TRBJ1-1
v_call: TRBV19
d_call: -
clone_size: -
cdr3_aa: CASSLTPYRDTEAFF
cdr3_nt: TGTGCCAGTAGTCTTACTCCCTACCGGGACACTGAAGCTTTCTTT

j_call: TRBJ1-4
v_call: TRBV3-1/TRBV3-2
d_call: -
clone_size: -
cdr3_aa: CASSLGGTGTNEKLFF
cdr3_nt: TGTGCCAGCAGCCTAGGGGGTACAGGGACTAATGAAAAACTGTTTTTT

j_call: TRBJ2-7
v_call: TRBV18
d_call: TRBD2
clone_size: -
cdr3_aa: CASSPAIAGTYEQYF
cdr3_nt: TGTGCCAGCTCACCCGCGATAGCGGGGACATACGAGCAGTACTTC

j_call: TRBJ2-2
v_call: TRBV4-3
d_call: -
clone_size: once
cdr3_aa: CASSQEGGVGELFF
cdr3_nt: TGCGCCAGCAGCCAAGAGGGGGGTGTCGGGGAGCTGTTTTTT

j_call: TRBJ2-1
v_call: TRBV4-3
d_call: -
clone_size: few
cdr3_aa: CASSQEAGNEQFF
cdr3_nt: TGCGCCAGCAGCCAAGAGGCGGGCAATGAGCAGTTCTTC

j_call: TRBJ2-1
v_call: TRBV19
d_call: TRBD2
clone_size: -
cdr3_aa: CASSIFPRGGEQFF
cdr3_nt: TGTGCCAGTAGTATCTTCCCCCGGGGGGGTGAGCAGTTCTTC

j_call: TRBJ1-2
v_call: TRBV29-1
d_call: -
clone_size: -
cdr3_aa: CSVDEGYTF
cdr3_nt: TGCAGCGTTGATGAGGGCTACACCTTC

j_call: TRBJ2-5
v_call: TRBV25-1
d_call: TRBD1
clone_size: -
cdr3_aa: CASSRQGPQETQYF
cdr3_nt: TGTGCCAGTAGTAGACAGGGTCCCCAAGAGACCCAGTACTTC

j_call: TRBJ2-2
v_call: TRBV9
d_call: TRBD2
clone_size: -
cdr3_aa: CASSVGPGLADTGELFF
cdr3_nt: TGTGCCAGCAGCGTAGGCCCCGGACTAGCGGACACCGGGGAGCTGTTTTTT

j_call: TRBJ2-1
v_call: TRBV7-2
d_call: -
clone_size: -
cdr3_aa: CASSLEGASYNEQFF
cdr3_nt: TGTGCCAGCAGCCTGGAGGGGGCATCCTACAATGAGCAGTTCTTC

j_call: TRBJ1-5
v_call: TRBV24-1
d_call: -
clone_size: medium-sized
cdr3_aa: CATSGQFNQPQHF
cdr3_nt: TGTGCCACCAGTGGACAGTTCAATCAGCCCCAGCATTTT

j_call: TRBJ1-5
v_call: TRBV15
d_call: -
clone_size: -
cdr3_aa: CATSRMALPEPQHF
cdr3_nt: TGTGCCACCAGCAGGATGGCCTTGCCAGAGCCCCAGCATTTT

j_call: TRBJ1-3
v_call: TRBV2
d_call: -
clone_size: once
cdr3_aa: CASSVDSSNTIYF
cdr3_nt: TGTGCCAGCAGCGTGGACAGCTCAAACACCATATATTTT

j_call: TRBJ1-3
v_call: TRBV30
d_call: TRBD1
clone_size: -
cdr3_aa: CAWTGGSGNTIYF
cdr3_nt: TGTGCCTGGACAGGGGGCTCTGGAAACACCATATATTTT

j_call: TRBJ1-5
v_call: TRBV5-1
d_call: TRBD1
clone_size: -
cdr3_aa: CASSLNPVGQGDQPQHF
cdr3_nt: TGCGCCAGCAGCTTGAACCCGGTTGGACAGGGTGATCAGCCCCAGCATTTT

j_call: TRBJ1-3
v_call: TRBV6-6
d_call: TRBD1
clone_size: -
cdr3_aa: CASSRTASGQGMNTIYF
cdr3_nt: TGTGCCAGCAGTCGGACAGCGTCGGGACAGGGCATGAACACCATATATTTT

j_call: TRBJ2-3
v_call: TRBV27
d_call: TRBD2
clone_size: -
cdr3_aa: CASRPGTSGTHYTDTQYF
cdr3_nt: TGTGCCAGCAGACCCGGGACTAGCGGGACACATTACACAGATACGCAGTATTTT

j_call: TRBJ2-3
v_call: TRBV9
d_call: TRBD1
clone_size: -
cdr3_aa: CASSPLADRGGTDTQYF
cdr3_nt: TGTGCCAGCAGCCCTCTCGCGGACAGGGGAGGGACAGATACGCAGTATTTT

j_call: TRBJ1-4
v_call: TRBV3-1/TRBV3-2
d_call: -
clone_size: -
cdr3_aa: CASSSRGGNEKLFF
cdr3_nt: TGTGCCAGCAGCTCACGGGGGGGGAATGAAAAACTGTTTTTT

j_call: TRBJ2-1
v_call: TRBV15
d_call: TRBD2
clone_size: -
cdr3_aa: CATSRNSGEEQFF
cdr3_nt: TGTGCCACCAGCAGAAACAGCGGGGAAGAGCAGTTCTTC

j_call: TRBJ1-1
v_call: TRBV7-9
d_call: TRBD1
clone_size: few
cdr3_aa: CASSPGTGRAEAFF
cdr3_nt: TGTGCCAGCAGCCCAGGGACAGGGAGGGCTGAAGCTTTCTTT

j_call: TRBJ1-3
v_call: TRBV7-2
d_call: -
clone_size: -
cdr3_aa: CASSTGPNLSGNTIYF
cdr3_nt: TGTGCCAGCAGCACCGGTCCCAACCTCTCTGGAAACACCATATATTTT

j_call: TRBJ1-1
v_call: TRBV30
d_call: TRBD1
clone_size: -
cdr3_aa: CAWNSRGTGNTEAFF
cdr3_nt: TGTGCCTGGAACAGCAGGGGGACCGGTAACACTGAAGCTTTCTTT

j_call: TRBJ2-2
v_call: TRBV7-2
d_call: -
clone_size: -
cdr3_aa: CASSLAAGLNPGELFF
cdr3_nt: TGTGCCAGCAGCTTAGCGGCAGGGCTGAATCCCGGGGAGCTGTTTTTT

j_call: TRBJ2-1
v_call: TRBV3-1/TRBV3-2
d_call: TRBD2
clone_size: -
cdr3_aa: CASSQGGPGLAPDNEQFF
cdr3_nt: TGTGCCAGCAGCCAAGGGGGGCCGGGACTAGCTCCGGACAATGAGCAGTTCTTC

j_call: TRBJ2-1
v_call: TRBV9
d_call: -
clone_size: -
cdr3_aa: CASSVWGEGNEQFF
cdr3_nt: TGTGCCAGCAGCGTTTGGGGGGAAGGGAATGAGCAGTTCTTC

j_call: TRBJ2-3
v_call: TRBV4-2
d_call: TRBD1
clone_size: -
cdr3_aa: CASSLQGAGRGLLSTDTQYF
cdr3_nt: TGTGCCAGCAGCCTACAGGGGGCTGGGCGGGGACTTCTTAGCACAGATACGCAGTATTTT

j_call: TRBJ2-5
v_call: TRBV5-4
d_call: TRBD2
clone_size: -
cdr3_aa: CASTWGPAGGGETQYF
cdr3_nt: TGTGCCAGCACCTGGGGACCAGCGGGGGGAGGTGAGACCCAGTACTTC

j_call: TRBJ2-3
v_call: TRBV4-1
d_call: -
clone_size: -
cdr3_aa: CASSYTDTQYF
cdr3_nt: TGCGCCAGCAGCTACACAGATACGCAGTATTTT

j_call: TRBJ2-3
v_call: TRBV15
d_call: TRBD1
clone_size: -
cdr3_aa: CATRKGQGAITDTQYF
cdr3_nt: TGTGCCACCAGGAAGGGACAGGGGGCCATAACAGATACGCAGTATTTT

j_call: TRBJ1-5
v_call: TRBV28
d_call: TRBD1
clone_size: -
cdr3_aa: CASNDRVSKPQHF
cdr3_nt: TGTGCCAGCAACGACAGGGTGTCTAAGCCCCAGCATTTT

j_call: TRBJ2-3
v_call: TRBV6-5
d_call: TRBD2
clone_size: -
cdr3_aa: CASSFRGGDADTQYF
cdr3_nt: TGTGCCAGCAGTTTTCGCGGGGGGGATGCAGATACGCAGTATTTT

j_call: TRBJ1-4
v_call: TRBV4-2
d_call: -
clone_size: -
cdr3_aa: CASSQSNDEKLFF
cdr3_nt: TGTGCCAGCAGCCAGAGCAACGATGAAAAACTGTTTTTT

j_call: TRBJ2-1
v_call: TRBV18
d_call: -
clone_size: -
cdr3_aa: CASSPRDLINEQFF
cdr3_nt: TGTGCCAGCTCACCTAGGGACTTAATCAATGAGCAGTTCTTC

j_call: TRBJ2-7
v_call: TRBV5-4
d_call: -
clone_size: -
cdr3_aa: CASSASRAEQYF
cdr3_nt: TGTGCCAGCAGCGCAAGCAGGGCCGAGCAGTACTTC

j_call: TRBJ2-1
v_call: TRBV20-1
d_call: -
clone_size: -
cdr3_aa: CSAVHSEQFF
cdr3_nt: TGCAGTGCTGTGCATAGTGAGCAGTTCTTC

j_call: TRBJ1-4
v_call: TRBV27
d_call: TRBD1
clone_size: -
cdr3_aa: CASSGQGTPEKLFF
cdr3_nt: TGTGCCAGCAGTGGACAGGGGACGCCTGAAAAACTGTTTTTT

j_call: TRBJ2-3
v_call: TRBV7-2
d_call: TRBD1
clone_size: -
cdr3_aa: CASSVDRGRTDTQYF
cdr3_nt: TGTGCCAGCAGCGTGGACAGGGGGCGCACAGATACGCAGTATTTT

j_call: TRBJ2-7
v_call: TRBV5-1
d_call: -
clone_size: -
cdr3_aa: CASRQGSFYEQYF
cdr3_nt: TGCGCCAGCCGGCAGGGATCGTTCTACGAGCAGTACTTC

j_call: TRBJ2-7
v_call: TRBV11-2
d_call: -
clone_size: -
cdr3_aa: CASNLLGRAAYEQYF
cdr3_nt: TGTGCCAGCAATTTGCTTGGGCGGGCGGCCTACGAGCAGTACTTC

j_call: TRBJ2-3
v_call: TRBV4-3
d_call: -
clone_size: -
cdr3_aa: CASSQEGSYTDTQYF
cdr3_nt: TGCGCCAGCAGCCAAGAGGGTAGCTACACAGATACGCAGTATTTT

j_call: TRBJ2-1
v_call: TRBV5-1
d_call: TRBD2
clone_size: once
cdr3_aa: CASSLAAGAGGRDEQFF
cdr3_nt: TGCGCCAGCAGCTTGGCAGCGGGAGCGGGGGGTAGAGATGAGCAGTTCTTC

j_call: TRBJ1-5
v_call: TRBV19
d_call: -
clone_size: -
cdr3_aa: CASSAYNQPQHF
cdr3_nt: TGTGCCAGTAGTGCCTACAATCAGCCCCAGCATTTT

j_call: TRBJ2-2
v_call: TRBV7-2
d_call: TRBD1
clone_size: many
cdr3_aa: CASSFQRQGGTNTGELFF
cdr3_nt: TGTGCCAGCAGCTTTCAACGACAGGGTGGTACGAACACCGGGGAGCTGTTTTTT

j_call: TRBJ1-4
v_call: TRBV28
d_call: -
clone_size: -
cdr3_aa: CASSPPGGGDEKLFF
cdr3_nt: TGTGCCAGCAGTCCCCCCGGGGGAGGGGATGAAAAACTGTTTTTT

j_call: TRBJ2-7
v_call: TRBV11-2
d_call: TRBD1
clone_size: few
cdr3_aa: CASSLTGTPYVEQYF
cdr3_nt: TGTGCCAGCAGCTTGACAGGGACACCTTACGTGGAGCAGTACTTC

j_call: TRBJ1-3
v_call: TRBV6-4
d_call: TRBD1
clone_size: -
cdr3_aa: CASYPDRDRGDFAGNTIYF
cdr3_nt: TGTGCCAGCTACCCCGACCGGGACAGGGGGGATTTCGCTGGAAACACCATATATTTT